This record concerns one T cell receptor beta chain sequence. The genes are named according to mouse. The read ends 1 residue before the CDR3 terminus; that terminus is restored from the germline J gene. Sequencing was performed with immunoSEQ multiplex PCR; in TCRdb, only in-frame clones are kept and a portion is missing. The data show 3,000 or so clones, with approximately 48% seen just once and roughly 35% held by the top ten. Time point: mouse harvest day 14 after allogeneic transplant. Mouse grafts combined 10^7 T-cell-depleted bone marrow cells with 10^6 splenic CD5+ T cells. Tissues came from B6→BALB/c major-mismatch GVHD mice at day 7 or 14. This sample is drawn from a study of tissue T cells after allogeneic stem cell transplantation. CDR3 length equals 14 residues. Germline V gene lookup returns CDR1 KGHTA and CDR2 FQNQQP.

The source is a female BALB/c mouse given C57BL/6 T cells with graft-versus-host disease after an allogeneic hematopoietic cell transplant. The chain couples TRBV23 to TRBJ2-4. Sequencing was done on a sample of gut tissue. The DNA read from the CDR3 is TGCTCCAGCAGTCAATCGGAGAGTCAAAACACCTTGTAC. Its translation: CSSSQSESQNTLY. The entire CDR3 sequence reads CSSSQSESQNTLYF. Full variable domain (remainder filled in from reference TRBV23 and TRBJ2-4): DAAVTQKPRYLIKMKGQEAEMKCIPEKGHTAVFWYQQKQSKELKFLIYFQNQQPLDQIDMVKERFSAVCPSSSLCSLGIRTCEAEDSALYLCSSSQSESQNTLYFGAGTRLSVL.